A single sample is the source of the 24 T cell receptor beta chains below, sequenced in a study of response to subunit inactivated influenza vaccine. TCRdb itself ran the RT-PCR reads through MiXCR, one entry per CDR3 protein. The sample contains 430,000 or so distinct CDR3 sequences, 11% of which appear only once. The material was PBMCs from blood, obtained around seven weeks after vaccination. The receptors derive from a man aged 50-60 years who received an inactivated influenza vaccine.

The chain has TRBV9 and TRBJ1-6; a weak D match, TRBD1 (5 bases). Per the germline V gene, CDR1 is SGDLS and CDR2 is YYNGEE. V dropped 3 bases and J dropped 5 bases, with 6 bases sitting between them. The CDR3 extends over 13 amino acids. CDR3 in amino acids: CASSAGHNSPLHF. CDR3 nucleotide sequence: TGTGCCAGCAGCGCGGGACATAATTCACCCCTCCACTTT.

Turning to this clonotype: A much more abundant neighbour one base away suggests this may be a read error. The rearrangement joins TRBV10-3 to TRBJ2-1; no clear D. The J call may not be correct, given that the DNA end is closer to TRBJ2-7. The CDR3 covers 13 residues. Germline values: CDR1 ENHRY, CDR2 SYGVKD. The CDR3 DNA reads TGTGCCATCAGCTCCGACGGGTACAATGAGCAGTACTTC. As protein: CAISSDGYNEQYF.

The gene calls are TRBV5-1 and TRBJ2-2; possibly TRBD2 for D (5 bases). Germline lookup yields CDR1 SGHRS and CDR2 YFSETQ. V was trimmed by 1 base and J by 0 bases, leaving 7 bases between them. The CDR3 has 15 amino acids. The CDR3 DNA sequence: TGCGCCAGCAGCTTGCAACTAGCGAACACCGGGGAGCTGTTTTTT. Translated: CASSLQLANTGELFF.

This clonotype was detected only a few times. The chain is built from TRBV18 and TRBJ2-7; 7 bases agree with TRBD2. The length of the CDR3 is 15 residues. Losses at the gene ends were 6 bases for V and 0 bases for J; bases not matched to a gene: 8. Per the germline V gene, CDR1 is KGHSH and CDR2 is LQKENI. CDR3 sequence: CASSPGLLSSYEQYF. CDR3 coding DNA: TGTGCCAGCTCCCCGGGACTACTTAGCTCCTACGAGCAGTACTTC.

The chain recombines TRBV4-1 with TRBJ2-3, with D possibly being TRBD1 or TRBD2 (5 bases each). This CDR3 contains 16 residues. V gave up 4 bases and J gave up 1 base, with 15 bases separating them. Germline-derived CDR1 and CDR2 are MGHRA and YSYEKL. CDR3: CASSPRAGAGTDTQYF. The CDR3 coding sequence is TGCGCCAGCAGCCCGAGGGCCGGGGCCGGCACAGATACGCAGTATTTT.

There are many counts of this clonotype. The chain combines TRBV7-8 with TRBJ2-1; D is possibly TRBD2 (5 bases). This CDR3 spans 12 amino acids. Germline V gives CDR1 SGHVS, CDR2 FQNEAQ. V was trimmed by 5 bases and J by 9 bases, leaving 11 bases between them. This CDR3 is CASSLPSSEQFF. The CDR3 DNA follows: TGTGCCAGCAGCCTCCCTAGCAGTGAGCAGTTCTTC.

In its sample, this clonotype was seen a few times. This chain joins TRBV12-3 or TRBV12-4 and TRBJ1-5; 7 nucleotides align to TRBD1. CDR3 size: 17 residues. The V and J ends lost 6 bases and 0 bases, in that order; junction bases with no gene match: 11. The CDR3 reads CASSPQTRQGSNQPQHF. CDR3 coding DNA: TGTGCCAGCAGCCCACAAACCAGACAGGGTAGCAATCAGCCCCAGCATTTT.

This clonotype was counted at least ten times. CDR3 DNA: TGTGCCAGCTCCCGACTCGATAGCAATCAGCCCCAGCATTTT. Encoded protein: CASSRLDSNQPQHF. V gene TRBV6-4 combines with J gene TRBJ1-5; D gene unclear. Germline-derived CDR1 and CDR2 are MRHNA and SNTAGT. CDR3 length equals 14 residues. Between the trimmed V and J ends, which lost 8 bases and 0 bases, there was a span of 11 bases.

This clonotype came up many times. This sequence joins TRBV5-1 and TRBJ1-6; tentatively, D is TRBD1 (5 bases). CDR1 and CDR2 from the germline V gene are SGHRS and YFSETQ. CDR3 length equals 16 residues. The V end was cut by 0 bases, the J end by 7 bases, with 14 bases between. CDR3 nucleotide sequence: TGCGCCAGCAGCTTGGTGGCCAGGGCTTTGAATTCACCCCTCCACTTT. Its protein is CASSLVARALNSPLHF.

The CDR3 bases are TGTGCCAGCAGCTTAGATAGTGGATACCCACCCTACGAGCAGTACTTC. Protein: CASSLDSGYPPYEQYF. The chain uses TRBV7-6 and TRBJ2-7; D is unresolved. Trimming removed 1 base at V and 2 bases at J, with 15 bases between. Germline loops: CDR1 SGHVS, CDR2 FNYEAQ. This CDR3 has 16 residues.

This clonotype has more than one count but fewer than ten. The chain is built from TRBV10-1 and TRBJ2-1; D uncertain. The CDR3 spans 12 residues. Germline assignment: CDR1 WNHNN and CDR2 SYGVQD (reference sequence). V dropped 6 bases and J dropped 5 bases, with 8 bases sitting between them. CDR3 sequence (DNA): TGCGCCAGCAGAATCGGCGACAATGAGCAGTTCTTC. Protein: CASRIGDNEQFF.

At least ten counts were recorded for this clonotype. This chain uses TRBV11-2 with TRBJ2-7; 9 nucleotides match TRBD1. Germline V gene lookup returns CDR1 SGHAT and CDR2 FQNNGV. The V segment lost 1 base and the J segment 1 base; nucleotides outside the gene matches: 11. The CDR3 loop spans 18 amino acids. The CDR3: CASSLVGFGTGSSYEQYF. The DNA of the CDR3 is TGTGCCAGCAGCTTAGTGGGTTTTGGGACAGGGAGTTCCTACGAGCAGTACTTC.

The sample holds a few counts of this clonotype. The chain is built from TRBV7-2 and TRBJ2-1, with D maybe TRBD2 (6 bases). Per the germline V gene, CDR1 is SGHTA and CDR2 is FQGNSA. This CDR3 comprises 15 residues. V shed 5 bases and J shed 2 bases, with 13 bases lying between them. The CDR3 DNA follows: TGTGCCAGCAGCCCGCAGACTAGGGCCTACAATGAGCAGTTCTTC. Residues: CASSPQTRAYNEQFF.

CDR3 sequence reads: CASSLHREETQYF. CDR3 nucleotides: TGTGCCAGCTCACTACACAGGGAAGAGACCCAGTACTTC. This chain connects TRBV18 to TRBJ2-5; maybe TRBD1 (6 bases). Germline CDR1 reads KGHSH; CDR2 reads LQKENI. The CDR3 extends over 13 amino acids. V lost 4 bases to trimming and J lost 3 bases, with 9 bases between them.

The chain employs TRBV28 and TRBJ2-7; D is ambiguous. V was trimmed by 6 bases and J by 2 bases, leaving 17 bases between them. CDR3 length: 15 residues. From germline, CDR1 is MDHEN and CDR2 SYDVKM. CDR3 coding DNA: TGTGCCAGCAGGGCCGACTGGAGAGCTACCTACGAGCAGTACTTC. Encoded protein: CASRADWRATYEQYF.

V is TRBV4-3 and J is TRBJ2-1; D perhaps matches TRBD2 (5 bases). The CDR3 covers 13 residues. Per the germline V gene, CDR1 is LGHNA and CDR2 is YSLEER. Trimming shortened V by 4 bases and J by 10 bases, and 14 bases separated the two germline ends. The CDR3 region is CASSRLVGVEQFF. CDR3 in DNA: TGCGCCAGCAGCCGATTAGTCGGGGTAGAGCAGTTCTTC.

The table lists this clonotype with a few counts. The chain recombines TRBV12-3 or TRBV12-4 with TRBJ1-1, with 8 positions matching TRBD1. J was trimmed by 7 bases and V by 6 bases; bases with no gene match: 7. This CDR3 is 13 amino acids long. CDR3 DNA: TGTGCCAGCAGGACAGGGGCAAAGAGTGAAGCTTTCTTT. Its translation: CASRTGAKSEAFF.

This chain connects TRBV7-2 to TRBJ1-4; 8 positions agree with TRBD1. V dropped 1 base and J dropped 10; count of bases not matched to a gene: 11. Germline loops: CDR1 SGHTA, CDR2 FQGNSA. CDR3 length: 16 amino acids. As DNA, the CDR3 is TGTGCCAGCAGCTTAGAGGGCACGGACAGGGCCGGAAAACTGTTTTTT. Its protein is CASSLEGTDRAGKLFF. The full variable domain, its missing parts supplied by reference TRBV7-2 and TRBJ1-4, is GAGVSQSPSNKVTEKGKDVELRCDPISGHTALYWYRQSLGQGLEFLIYFQGNSAPDKSGLPSDRFSAERTGGSVSTLTIQRTQQEDSAVYLCASSLEGTDRAGKLFFGSGTQLSVL.

This clonotype appeared many times. The rearrangement uses TRBV6-2 or TRBV6-3 and TRBJ2-3; a possible D gene is TRBD2 (5 bases). From germline, CDR1 is MNHEY and CDR2 SVGEGT. The CDR3 loop spans 14 amino acids. The germline V and J ends were trimmed by 6 bases and 2 bases, with 12 bases remaining between them. The CDR3 DNA follows: TGTGCCAGCAGCATCGGGATTATCACAGATACGCAGTATTTT. Its protein product is CASSIGIITDTQYF.

This chain uses TRBV6-2 or TRBV6-3 with TRBJ2-2, with TRBD1 identical over 11 bases. This CDR3 is 13 amino acids long. Unmatched junction bases numbered 10, after V lost 6 bases and J lost 16 bases. From germline, CDR1 is MNHEY and CDR2 SVGEGT. The CDR3 nucleotides are TGTGCCAGCAGACTAGGACAGGGGGCTCTGTGGTTTTTT. Protein product: CASRLGQGALWFF.

This clonotype was seen many times. V is TRBV29-1 and J is TRBJ2-1, with a weak D call TRBD2 (6 bases). V gave up 4 bases and J gave up 2 bases, with 12 bases separating them. The CDR3 has 14 residues. CDR1 SQVTM and CDR2 ANQGSEA come from the germline V gene. In DNA, the CDR3 is TGCAGCGTTGTGCCCGGGAGTACCTACAATGAGCAGTTCTTC. It encodes CSVVPGSTYNEQFF.

The chain is built from TRBV6-1 and TRBJ2-7; TRBD2 aligns across 13 bases. Losses at the gene ends were 5 bases for V and 2 bases for J; bases not matched to a gene: 12. The germline V gene encodes CDR1 MNHNS and CDR2 SASEGT. This CDR3 region has 18 residues. CDR3 DNA sequence: TGTGCCAGCAGTCCGGGACTAGCGGGGTCCCCCCTAACCTACGAGCAGTACTTC. Amino acids: CASSPGLAGSPLTYEQYF.

This clonotype appeared a few times. The rearrangement joins TRBV6-1 to TRBJ2-7; TRBD2 agrees at 13 bases. CDR1 and CDR2 from the germline V gene are MNHNS and SASEGT. The CDR3 totals 18 residues. The ends lost 4 bases at V and 5 bases at J; junction bases unmatched: 14. CDR3 region: CASSATSGGVVFRDEQYF. The CDR3, as DNA: TGTGCCAGCAGTGCCACTAGCGGGGGGGTGGTGTTTCGGGACGAGCAGTACTTC.

In this sample, this clonotype turned up many times. The V and J genes are TRBV5-1 and TRBJ1-1; no definite D call. The CDR3 length is 13 residues. Trimming left V 0 bases short and J 0 bases short, with 3 bases between. Germline loops: CDR1 SGHRS, CDR2 YFSETQ. The DNA for the CDR3 is TGCGCCAGCAGCTTGGCTCTGAACACTGAAGCTTTCTTT. It translates to CASSLALNTEAFF.